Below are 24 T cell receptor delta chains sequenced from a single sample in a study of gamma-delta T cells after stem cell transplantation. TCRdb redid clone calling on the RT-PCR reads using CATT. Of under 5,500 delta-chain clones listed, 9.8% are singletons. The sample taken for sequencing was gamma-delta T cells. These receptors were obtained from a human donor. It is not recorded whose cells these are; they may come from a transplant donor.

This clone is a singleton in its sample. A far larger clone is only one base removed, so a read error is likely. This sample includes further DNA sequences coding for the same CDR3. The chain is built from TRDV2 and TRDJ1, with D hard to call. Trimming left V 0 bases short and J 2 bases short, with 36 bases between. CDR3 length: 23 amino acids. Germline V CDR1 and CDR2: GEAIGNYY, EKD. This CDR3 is CACDTVVSAGLEHGNRRTDKLIF. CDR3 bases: TGTGCCTGTGACACCGTTGTATCAGCAGGATTGGAACACGGGAACCGGAGGACCGATAAACTCATCTTT.

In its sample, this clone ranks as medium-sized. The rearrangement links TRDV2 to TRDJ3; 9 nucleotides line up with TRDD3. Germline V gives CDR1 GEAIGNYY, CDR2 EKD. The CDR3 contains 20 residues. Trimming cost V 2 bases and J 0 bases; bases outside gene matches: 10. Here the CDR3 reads CACDSTGGPQLSWDTRQMFF. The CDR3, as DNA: TGTGCCTGTGACAGTACTGGGGGACCACAACTCTCCTGGGACACCCGACAGATGTTTTTC.

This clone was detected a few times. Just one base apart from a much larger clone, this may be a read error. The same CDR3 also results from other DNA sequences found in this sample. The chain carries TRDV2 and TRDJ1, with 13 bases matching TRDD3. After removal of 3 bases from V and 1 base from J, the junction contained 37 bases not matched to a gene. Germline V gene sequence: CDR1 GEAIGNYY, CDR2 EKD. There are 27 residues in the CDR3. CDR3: CACDPLQVSTGAGPTGGYAFRTDKLIF. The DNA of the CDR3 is TGTGCCTGTGACCCCCTCCAAGTATCTACGGGCGCTGGTCCCACTGGGGGATACGCGTTTCGCACCGATAAACTCATCTTT.

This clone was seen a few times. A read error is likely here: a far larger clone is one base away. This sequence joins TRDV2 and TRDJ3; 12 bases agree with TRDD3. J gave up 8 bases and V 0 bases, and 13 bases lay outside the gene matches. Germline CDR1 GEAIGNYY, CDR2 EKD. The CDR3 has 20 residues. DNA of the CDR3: TGTGCCTGTGACACCGCAGACCTGGGGGATACGCATAAATACACCCGACAGATGTTTTTC. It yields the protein CACDTADLGDTHKYTRQMFF.

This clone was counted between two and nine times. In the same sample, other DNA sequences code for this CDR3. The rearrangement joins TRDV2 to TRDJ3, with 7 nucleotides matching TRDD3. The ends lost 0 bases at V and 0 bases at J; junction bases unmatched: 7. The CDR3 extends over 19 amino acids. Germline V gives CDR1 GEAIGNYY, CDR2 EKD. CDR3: CACDTAGGTSSWDTRQMFF. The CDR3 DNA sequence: TGTGCCTGTGACACCGCTGGGGGTACTAGCTCCTGGGACACCCGACAGATGTTTTTC.

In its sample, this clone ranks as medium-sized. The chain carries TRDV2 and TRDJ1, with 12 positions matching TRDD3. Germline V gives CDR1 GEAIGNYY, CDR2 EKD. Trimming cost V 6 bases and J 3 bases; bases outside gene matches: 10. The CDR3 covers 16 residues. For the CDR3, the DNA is TGTGCCTGTTCCACTCTACTGGGGGATACATCCGATAAACTCATCTTT. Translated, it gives CACSTLLGDTSDKLIF.

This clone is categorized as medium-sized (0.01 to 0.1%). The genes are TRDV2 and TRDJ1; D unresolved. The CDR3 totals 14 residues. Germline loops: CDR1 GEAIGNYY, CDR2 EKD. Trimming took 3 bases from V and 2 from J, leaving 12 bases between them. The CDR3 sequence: CACDSLAGTDKLIF. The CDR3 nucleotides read TGTGCCTGTGACTCCCTGGCGGGGACCGATAAACTCATCTTT.

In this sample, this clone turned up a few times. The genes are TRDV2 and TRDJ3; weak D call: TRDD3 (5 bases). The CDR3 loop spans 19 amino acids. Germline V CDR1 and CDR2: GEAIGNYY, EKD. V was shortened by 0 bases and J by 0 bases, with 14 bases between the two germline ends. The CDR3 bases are TGTGCCTGTGACACCGCTGGGTCCTCAAGCTCCTGGGACACCCGACAGATGTTTTTC. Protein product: CACDTAGSSSSWDTRQMFF.

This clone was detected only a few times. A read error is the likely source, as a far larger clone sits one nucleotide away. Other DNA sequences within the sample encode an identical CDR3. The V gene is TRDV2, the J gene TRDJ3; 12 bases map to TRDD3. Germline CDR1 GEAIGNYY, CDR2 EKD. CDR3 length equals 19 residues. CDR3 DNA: TGTGCCTGTGACTCGATACTGGGGGATACCTCCTGGGACACCCGACAAATGTTTTTC. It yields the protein CACDSILGDTSWDTRQMFF.

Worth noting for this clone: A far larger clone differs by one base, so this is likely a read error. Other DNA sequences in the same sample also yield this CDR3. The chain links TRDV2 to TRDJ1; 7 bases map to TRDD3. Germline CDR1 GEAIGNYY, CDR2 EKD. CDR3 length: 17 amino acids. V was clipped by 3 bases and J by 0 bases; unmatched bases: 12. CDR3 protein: CACDPVLGDPNTDKLIF. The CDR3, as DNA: TGTGCCTGTGACCCCGTATTGGGGGACCCTAACACCGATAAACTCATCTTT.

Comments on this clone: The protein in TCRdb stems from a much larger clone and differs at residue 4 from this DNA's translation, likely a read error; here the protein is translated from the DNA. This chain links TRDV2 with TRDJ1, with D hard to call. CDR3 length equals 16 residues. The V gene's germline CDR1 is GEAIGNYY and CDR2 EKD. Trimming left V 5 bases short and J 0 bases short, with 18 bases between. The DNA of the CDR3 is TGTGCCTGTGGCATGTTATCGGGAATTTACACCGATAAACTCATCTTT. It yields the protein CACGMLSGIYTDKLIF.

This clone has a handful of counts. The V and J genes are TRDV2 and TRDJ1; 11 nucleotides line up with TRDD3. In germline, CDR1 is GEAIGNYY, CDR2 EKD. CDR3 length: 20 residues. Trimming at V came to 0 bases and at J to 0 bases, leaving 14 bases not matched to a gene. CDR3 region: CACDTLPTLGDTWDTDKLIF. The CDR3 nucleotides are TGTGCCTGTGACACCCTTCCTACGTTGGGGGATACGTGGGACACCGATAAACTCATCTTT.

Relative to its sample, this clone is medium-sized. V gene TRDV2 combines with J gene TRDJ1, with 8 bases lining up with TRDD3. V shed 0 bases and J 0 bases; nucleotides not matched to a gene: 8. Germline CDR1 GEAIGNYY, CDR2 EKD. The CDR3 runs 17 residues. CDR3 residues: CACDTWMAGGHTDKLIF. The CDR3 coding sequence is TGTGCCTGTGACACCTGGATGGCTGGGGGACACACCGATAAACTCATCTTT.

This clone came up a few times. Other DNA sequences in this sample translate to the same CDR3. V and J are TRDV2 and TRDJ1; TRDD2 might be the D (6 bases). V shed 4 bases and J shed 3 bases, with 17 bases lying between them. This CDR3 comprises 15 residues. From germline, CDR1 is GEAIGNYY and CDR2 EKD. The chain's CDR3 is CACEALLRDADKLIF. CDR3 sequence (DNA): TGTGCCTGTGAGGCTCTCCTACGGGACGCCGATAAACTCATCTTT.

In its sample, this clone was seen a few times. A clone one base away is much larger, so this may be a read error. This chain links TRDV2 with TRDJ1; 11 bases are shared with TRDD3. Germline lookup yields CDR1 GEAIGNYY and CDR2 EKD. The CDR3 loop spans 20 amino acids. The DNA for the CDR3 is TGTGCCCGTGACTCAATACGATCCGCTCTGGGGGATACAGGCACCGATAAACTCATCTTT. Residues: CARDSIRSALGDTGTDKLIF.

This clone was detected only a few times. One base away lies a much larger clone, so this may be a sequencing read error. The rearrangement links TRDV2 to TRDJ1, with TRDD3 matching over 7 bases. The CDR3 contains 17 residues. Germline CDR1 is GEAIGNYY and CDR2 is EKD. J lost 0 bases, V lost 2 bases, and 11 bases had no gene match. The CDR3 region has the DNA TGTGCCTGTGACAACCTGGGGGCTACGAGGGACACCGATAAACTCATCTTT. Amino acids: CACDNLGATRDTDKLIF.

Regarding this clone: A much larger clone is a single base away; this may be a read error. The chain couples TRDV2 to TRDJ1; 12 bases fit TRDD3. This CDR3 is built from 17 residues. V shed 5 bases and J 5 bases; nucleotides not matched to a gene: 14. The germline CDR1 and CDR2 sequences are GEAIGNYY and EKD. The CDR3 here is CACGKLGDTPHRDKLIF. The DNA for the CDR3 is TGTGCCTGTGGCAAGCTGGGGGATACGCCCCATCGGGATAAACTCATCTTT.

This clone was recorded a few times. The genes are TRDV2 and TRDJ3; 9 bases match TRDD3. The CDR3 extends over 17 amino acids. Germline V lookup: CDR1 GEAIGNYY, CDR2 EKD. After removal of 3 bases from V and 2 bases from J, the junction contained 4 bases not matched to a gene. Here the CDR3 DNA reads TGTGCCTGTGACCCTCGGGGGATACCCTGGGACACCCGACAGATGTTTTTC. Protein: CACDPRGIPWDTRQMFF.

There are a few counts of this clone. The DNA for the CDR3 is TGTGCCTGTGACCGCAGCGGGGGATTGGCCTCCTGGGACACCCGACAGATGTTTTTC. Residues: CACDRSGGLASWDTRQMFF. The chain links TRDV2 to TRDJ3, with 7 bases identical to TRDD3. The V and J ends lost 3 bases and 0 bases, in that order; junction bases with no gene match: 10. Germline CDR1 and CDR2: GEAIGNYY and EKD. The CDR3 sequence is 19 residues long.

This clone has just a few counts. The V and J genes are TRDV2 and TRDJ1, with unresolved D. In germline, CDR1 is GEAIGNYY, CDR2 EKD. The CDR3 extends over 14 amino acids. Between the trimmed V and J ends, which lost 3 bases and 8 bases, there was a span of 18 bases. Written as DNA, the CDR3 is TGTGCCTGTGACGCCGTTGGCGATCTCGGGAAACTCATCTTT. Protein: CACDAVGDLGKLIF.

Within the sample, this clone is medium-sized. In DNA, the CDR3 is TGTGCCTGTGACACCGTCGGGGATACATCCTGGGACACCCGACAGATGTTTTTC. Encoded protein: CACDTVGDTSWDTRQMFF. The chain joins TRDV2 to TRDJ3, with 8 bases aligning to TRDD3. V trimming: 0 bases; J trimming: 1 base; junction bases outside the gene matches: 4. The CDR3 totals 18 residues. CDR1 is GEAIGNYY and CDR2 is EKD in the germline V gene.

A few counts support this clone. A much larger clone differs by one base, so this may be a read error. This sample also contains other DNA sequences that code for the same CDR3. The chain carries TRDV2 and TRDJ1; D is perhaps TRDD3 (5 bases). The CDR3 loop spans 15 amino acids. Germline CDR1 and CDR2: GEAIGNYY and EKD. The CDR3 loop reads CACDTVLGRGDKLIF. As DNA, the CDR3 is TGTGCCTGTGACACCGTCCTGGGTCGGGGAGATAAACTCATCTTC.

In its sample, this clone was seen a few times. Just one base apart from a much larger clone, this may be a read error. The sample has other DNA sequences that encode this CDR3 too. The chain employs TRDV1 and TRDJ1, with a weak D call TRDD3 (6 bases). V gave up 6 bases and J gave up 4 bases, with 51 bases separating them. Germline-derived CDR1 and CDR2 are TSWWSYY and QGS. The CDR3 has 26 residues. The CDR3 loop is CALGETFTQIPNGLGVAFTHFDKLIF. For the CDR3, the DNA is TGTGCTCTTGGAGAAACCTTCACCCAGATTCCCAACGGGTTGGGGGTGGCGTTTACACATTTCGATAAACTCATCTTT.

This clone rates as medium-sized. DNA of the CDR3: TGTGCCTGTGACCCAGTACTGGGGTTTACCGGGGTGGCCACCGATAAACTCATCTTT. Translating it yields CACDPVLGFTGVATDKLIF. This chain connects TRDV2 to TRDJ1; TRDD3 matches at 7 bases. CDR3 length: 19 residues. Germline loops: CDR1 GEAIGNYY, CDR2 EKD. J was trimmed by 1 base and V by 3 bases; bases with no gene match: 19.